A selection of T cell receptor beta chains follows, all from one sample in a study of T cells after yellow fever vaccination. TCRdb passed the 5' RACE reads through MiXCR, listing each CDR3 protein once. The data hold hundreds of thousands of distinct CDR3 sequences, with 17% observed a single time. Sequencing used PBMCs, obtained roughly 5 days after the first yellow fever vaccination. These receptors were collected from a man aged 18 to 30 who received the YFV17D yellow fever vaccine. CDR3s include the opening cysteine and the closing phenylalanine or tryptophan. The D gene is left open where the match is weak. A clone size is listed for some rows: how often the clone was seen (once, few, many), or a class if it is expanded.

clone_size: NA
v_call: TRBV9
j_call: TRBJ2-5
d_call: TRBD1
cdr3_aa: CASSSTRQGAETQYF
cdr3_nt: TGTGCCAGCAGCTCCACAAGACAGGGGGCAGAGACCCAGTACTTC

clone_size: few
v_call: TRBV20-1
j_call: TRBJ2-5
d_call: NA
cdr3_aa: CSARDEGGYQETQYF
cdr3_nt: TGCAGTGCTAGAGATGAGGGGGGGTACCAAGAGACCCAGTACTTC

clone_size: few
v_call: TRBV4-1
j_call: TRBJ2-1
d_call: TRBD2
cdr3_aa: CASSQLRDYDNEQFF
cdr3_nt: TGCGCCAGCAGCCAGCTCCGGGACTACGACAATGAGCAGTTCTTC

clone_size: NA
v_call: TRBV2
j_call: TRBJ2-5
d_call: NA
cdr3_aa: CASTQLETQYF
cdr3_nt: TGTGCCAGCACACAGTTAGAGACCCAGTACTTC

clone_size: few
v_call: TRBV7-2
j_call: TRBJ1-1
d_call: TRBD1
cdr3_aa: CASSSKTGSSSSAFF
cdr3_nt: TGTGCCAGCAGCTCCAAGACAGGGTCAAGTTCTTCCGCTTTCTTT

clone_size: NA
v_call: TRBV29-1
j_call: TRBJ1-5
d_call: NA
cdr3_aa: CSVTGGNGNQPQHF
cdr3_nt: TGCAGCGTGACGGGGGGGAATGGGAATCAGCCCCAGCATTTT

clone_size: few
v_call: TRBV6-5
j_call: TRBJ1-6
d_call: NA
cdr3_aa: CASGRDSPLHF
cdr3_nt: TGTGCCAGCGGGAGGGATTCACCCCTCCACTTT

clone_size: NA
v_call: TRBV4-3
j_call: TRBJ2-1
d_call: NA
cdr3_aa: CASSPGPENEQFF
cdr3_nt: TGCGCCAGCAGCCCGGGCCCGGAGAATGAGCAGTTCTTC

clone_size: few
v_call: TRBV7-9
j_call: TRBJ2-6
d_call: NA
cdr3_aa: CASSSGKAGANVLTF
cdr3_nt: TGTGCCAGCAGCTCTGGGAAGGCTGGGGCCAACGTCCTGACTTTC

clone_size: NA
v_call: TRBV5-1
j_call: TRBJ1-4
d_call: NA
cdr3_aa: CASSLMSAATNEKLFF
cdr3_nt: TGCGCCAGCAGCTTGATGTCAGCGGCAACTAATGAAAAACTGTTTTTT

clone_size: NA
v_call: TRBV5-5
j_call: TRBJ2-5
d_call: TRBD1
cdr3_aa: CASGPGTGRGETQYF
cdr3_nt: TGTGCCAGCGGCCCCGGGACAGGGAGAGGAGAGACCCAGTACTTC

clone_size: NA
v_call: TRBV6-2/TRBV6-3
j_call: TRBJ1-5
d_call: NA
cdr3_aa: CASSYSPGRQPQHF
cdr3_nt: TGTGCCAGCAGTTACAGTCCAGGGCGTCAGCCCCAGCATTTT

clone_size: few
v_call: TRBV5-1
j_call: TRBJ1-1
d_call: NA
cdr3_aa: CASSLLDSRTEAFF
cdr3_nt: TGCGCCAGCAGCTTGCTCGACAGCCGCACTGAAGCTTTCTTT

clone_size: few
v_call: TRBV20-1
j_call: TRBJ2-1
d_call: NA
cdr3_aa: CSARFGDEQFF
cdr3_nt: TGCAGTGCTAGGTTCGGCGATGAGCAGTTCTTC

clone_size: NA
v_call: TRBV6-5
j_call: TRBJ1-1
d_call: TRBD1
cdr3_aa: CASSYRTGYTEAFF
cdr3_nt: TGTGCCAGCAGTTACCGGACAGGGTACACTGAAGCTTTCTTT

clone_size: few
v_call: TRBV3-1
j_call: TRBJ1-5
d_call: NA
cdr3_aa: CASSPPGRGPQHF
cdr3_nt: TGTGCCAGCAGCCCCCCTGGCAGGGGGCCCCAGCATTTT

clone_size: NA
v_call: TRBV6-4
j_call: TRBJ2-1
d_call: TRBD2
cdr3_aa: CASSDLPMDAGVYNEQFF
cdr3_nt: TGTGCCAGCAGTGACCTCCCCATGGATGCGGGGGTCTACAATGAGCAGTTCTTC

clone_size: NA
v_call: TRBV12-5
j_call: TRBJ2-2
d_call: NA
cdr3_aa: CASGLSDGELFF
cdr3_nt: TGTGCTAGTGGTTTATCGGACGGGGAGCTGTTTTTT

clone_size: NA
v_call: TRBV9
j_call: TRBJ1-1
d_call: NA
cdr3_aa: CASSVSGDGRTTEAFF
cdr3_nt: TGTGCCAGCAGCGTAAGTGGAGACGGGCGAACGACTGAAGCTTTCTTT

clone_size: many
v_call: TRBV4-2
j_call: TRBJ2-5
d_call: NA
cdr3_aa: CASSQQTGSETQYF
cdr3_nt: TGTGCCAGCAGCCAACAAACAGGGTCGGAGACCCAGTACTTC

clone_size: NA
v_call: TRBV25-1
j_call: TRBJ1-1
d_call: NA
cdr3_aa: CASSGKRFAEAFF
cdr3_nt: TGTGCCAGCAGTGGTAAACGCTTTGCTGAAGCTTTCTTT

clone_size: NA
v_call: TRBV7-3
j_call: TRBJ1-2
d_call: NA
cdr3_aa: CASSLSKAGGYTF
cdr3_nt: TGTGCCAGCAGCTTATCGAAGGCCGGCGGCTACACCTTC

clone_size: few
v_call: TRBV20-1
j_call: TRBJ2-4
d_call: NA
cdr3_aa: CSAASGDLNIQYF
cdr3_nt: TGCAGTGCTGCCTCGGGGGACCTAAACATTCAGTACTTC

clone_size: NA
v_call: TRBV11-1
j_call: TRBJ2-2
d_call: TRBD2
cdr3_aa: CASSSRTSGALKGRTGELFF
cdr3_nt: TGTGCCAGCAGCTCCCGGACTAGCGGGGCCTTAAAAGGAAGGACCGGGGAGCTGTTTTTT

clone_size: NA
v_call: TRBV28
j_call: TRBJ2-1
d_call: NA
cdr3_aa: CASTTPGAGASYNEQFF
cdr3_nt: TGTGCCAGCACTACCCCTGGCGCGGGGGCCTCCTACAATGAGCAGTTCTTC

clone_size: NA
v_call: TRBV5-6
j_call: TRBJ2-7
d_call: NA
cdr3_aa: CASSLNGGRISEQYF
cdr3_nt: TGTGCCAGCAGCTTAAATGGGGGTCGCATCTCCGAGCAGTACTTC

clone_size: few
v_call: TRBV28
j_call: TRBJ1-1
d_call: TRBD1
cdr3_aa: CASITGGESNTEAFF
cdr3_nt: TGTGCCAGCATAACAGGGGGCGAATCGAACACTGAAGCTTTCTTT

clone_size: NA
v_call: TRBV4-3
j_call: TRBJ1-1
d_call: NA
cdr3_aa: CASSQDGTLKNRNSEAFF
cdr3_nt: TGCGCCAGCAGCCAAGACGGGACACTCAAAAACCGGAATTCTGAAGCTTTCTTT

clone_size: NA
v_call: TRBV3-1
j_call: TRBJ2-1
d_call: TRBD2
cdr3_aa: CASSLITSGGWNEQFF
cdr3_nt: TGTGCCAGCAGTCTTATAACTAGCGGGGGCTGGAATGAGCAGTTCTTC

clone_size: few
v_call: TRBV20-1
j_call: TRBJ1-1
d_call: NA
cdr3_aa: CSAARTQNTEAFF
cdr3_nt: TGCAGTGCTGCGCGAACACAGAACACTGAAGCTTTCTTT

clone_size: NA
v_call: TRBV4-1
j_call: TRBJ2-7
d_call: TRBD1
cdr3_aa: CASSLQGQGSSYEQYF
cdr3_nt: TGCGCCAGCAGCCTCCAGGGACAGGGAAGCTCCTACGAGCAGTACTTC

clone_size: NA
v_call: TRBV29-1
j_call: TRBJ1-2
d_call: NA
cdr3_aa: CRVEDANYGYTF
cdr3_nt: TGCAGAGTTGAGGACGCGAACTATGGCTACACCTTC

clone_size: few
v_call: TRBV7-8
j_call: TRBJ2-7
d_call: TRBD1
cdr3_aa: CASTSRDSYEQYF
cdr3_nt: TGTGCCAGCACTTCTAGGGACAGCTACGAGCAGTACTTC

clone_size: NA
v_call: TRBV7-2
j_call: TRBJ1-3
d_call: NA
cdr3_aa: CASSPLSNTIYF
cdr3_nt: TGTGCCAGCAGCCCCCTGTCCAACACCATATATTTT

clone_size: NA
v_call: TRBV5-1
j_call: TRBJ2-3
d_call: TRBD2
cdr3_aa: CASSEGTSEADTQYF
cdr3_nt: TGCGCCAGCAGCGAGGGGACTAGCGAGGCAGATACGCAGTATTTT

clone_size: NA
v_call: TRBV10-3
j_call: TRBJ2-5
d_call: NA
cdr3_aa: CAISTGERETQYF
cdr3_nt: TGTGCCATCAGCACGGGGGAGAGGGAGACCCAGTACTTC

clone_size: few
v_call: TRBV29-1
j_call: TRBJ1-6
d_call: TRBD1
cdr3_aa: CSVVTGCSPLHF
cdr3_nt: TGCAGCGTTGTGACAGGGTGTTCACCCCTCCACTTT

clone_size: NA
v_call: TRBV9
j_call: TRBJ2-1
d_call: TRBD1
cdr3_aa: CASAKDRGSYNEQFF
cdr3_nt: TGTGCCAGCGCGAAGGACAGGGGCTCCTACAATGAGCAGTTCTTC

clone_size: NA
v_call: TRBV5-1
j_call: TRBJ2-5
d_call: NA
cdr3_aa: CASSLVPGTEAQYF
cdr3_nt: TGCGCCAGCAGCTTGGTGCCAGGGACTGAGGCCCAGTACTTC

clone_size: NA
v_call: TRBV20-1
j_call: TRBJ1-2
d_call: NA
cdr3_aa: CSARGQTNYGYTF
cdr3_nt: TGCAGTGCTAGAGGCCAGACTAACTATGGCTACACCTTC

clone_size: NA
v_call: TRBV7-8
j_call: TRBJ2-5
d_call: NA
cdr3_aa: CASSSGPLVETQYF
cdr3_nt: TGTGCCAGCAGCTCTGGTCCTTTGGTGGAGACCCAGTACTTC

clone_size: NA
v_call: TRBV29-1
j_call: TRBJ2-5
d_call: TRBD2
cdr3_aa: CSVPVAGEETQYF
cdr3_nt: TGCAGCGTCCCTGTAGCGGGGGAAGAGACCCAGTACTTC

clone_size: NA
v_call: TRBV6-5
j_call: TRBJ2-5
d_call: NA
cdr3_aa: CASSYGVGGPRTQYF
cdr3_nt: TGTGCCAGCAGTTACGGGGTGGGGGGACCGCGGACCCAGTACTTC

clone_size: NA
v_call: TRBV18
j_call: TRBJ1-1
d_call: NA
cdr3_aa: CASSPNRGEAFF
cdr3_nt: TGTGCCAGCTCACCCAACCGGGGTGAAGCTTTCTTT

clone_size: few
v_call: TRBV6-5
j_call: TRBJ1-4
d_call: NA
cdr3_aa: CASRPTIEKLFF
cdr3_nt: TGTGCCAGCAGACCTACTATTGAAAAACTGTTTTTT

clone_size: NA
v_call: TRBV7-9
j_call: TRBJ2-5
d_call: NA
cdr3_aa: CAGGTQYF
cdr3_nt: TGTGCGGGGGGGACCCAGTACTTC

clone_size: NA
v_call: TRBV28
j_call: TRBJ2-2
d_call: TRBD1
cdr3_aa: CASSLTTGEGTGELFF
cdr3_nt: TGTGCCAGCAGTTTGACGACAGGGGAAGGGACCGGGGAGCTGTTTTTT

clone_size: NA
v_call: TRBV28
j_call: TRBJ1-1
d_call: NA
cdr3_aa: CASSLESSGDTEAFF
cdr3_nt: TGTGCCAGCAGTTTAGAATCGTCAGGAGATACTGAAGCTTTCTTT

clone_size: NA
v_call: TRBV5-1
j_call: TRBJ2-2
d_call: TRBD2
cdr3_aa: CASSYWTSGVKNTGELFF
cdr3_nt: TGCGCCAGCAGCTATTGGACTAGCGGGGTTAAGAACACCGGGGAGCTGTTTTTT